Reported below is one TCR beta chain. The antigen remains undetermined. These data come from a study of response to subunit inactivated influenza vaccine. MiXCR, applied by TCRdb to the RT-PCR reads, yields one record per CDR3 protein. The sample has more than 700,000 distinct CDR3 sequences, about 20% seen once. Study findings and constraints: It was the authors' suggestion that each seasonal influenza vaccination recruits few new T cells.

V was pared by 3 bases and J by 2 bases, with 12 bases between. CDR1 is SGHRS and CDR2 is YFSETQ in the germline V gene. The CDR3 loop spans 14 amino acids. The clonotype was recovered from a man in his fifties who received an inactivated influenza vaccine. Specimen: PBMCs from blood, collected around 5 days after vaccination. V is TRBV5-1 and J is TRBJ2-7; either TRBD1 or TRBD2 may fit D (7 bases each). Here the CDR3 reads CASSSGGDTYEQYF. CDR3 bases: TGCGCCAGCAGCTCAGGGGGGGACACCTACGAGCAGTACTTC. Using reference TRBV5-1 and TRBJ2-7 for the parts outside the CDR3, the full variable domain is KAGVTQTPRYLIKTRGQQVTLSCSPISGHRSVSWYQQTPGQGLQFLFEYFSETQRNKGNFPGRFSGRQFSNSRSEMNVSTLELGDSALYLCASSSGGDTYEQYFGPGTRLTVT.